This record covers a single T cell receptor (beta chain). The target antigen is unknown. The V end was cut by 1 base, the J end by 8 bases, with 8 bases between. This CDR3 has 12 residues. Looked up from germline, CDR1 is LNHDA and CDR2 is SQIVND (reference sequence). Produced via immunoSEQ multiplex PCR; TCRdb's table is partial and in-frame only. The top ten clones hold 2.5% of a sample with 60,000 to 70,000 clones, roughly four fifths of them seen once. This record belongs to a study of OX40 agonist ivuxolimab in advanced cancers. General study points: At 0.1 to 3.0 mg/kg and by week 6, clonal expansion occurred in CD4+ and CD8+ blood T cells. Expanded clones were, on average, more numerous among CD8+ T cells than CD4+.

Patients were excluded for autoimmune disease history or systemic immunosuppression. Blood samples were obtained at baseline, cycle 4 day 1, and cycle 7 day 1. This sequence originates from an adult with an advanced solid tumor such as melanoma, head and neck, liver or kidney cancer. The rearrangement uses TRBV19 and TRBJ1-1; the D is unclear. The source material was CD4+ or CD8+ T cells sorted from blood, sampled in a trial of the OX40 agonist ivuxolimab. This CDR3 is CASSIVGGEAFF. The CDR3 DNA reads as TGTGCCAGTAGTATAGTGGGCGGGGAAGCTTTCTTT.